These 7 T cell receptor beta chains share one sample of origin, sequenced in a study of Graves' ophthalmopathy and Graves' hyperthyroidism. Amplification from RNA transcripts yielded the TCR beta CDR3 regions. HTBI primers were employed in first-round RT-PCR, then a second-round multiplex PCR followed. TCRdb called the multiplex PCR reads again in MiXCR, with one record for every CDR3 protein. The sample records fewer than 600,000 distinct CDR3 sequences, 13% to 15% being singletons. Material for sequencing was blood. These receptors all stem from a woman aged 25-40 years with Graves' ophthalmopathy.

This chain joins TRBV20-1 and TRBJ1-1; D is unresolved. V was cut by 0 bases and J by 8 bases, with 10 bases left in between. Germline V CDR1 and CDR2: DFQATT, SNEGSKA (reference sequence). The CDR3 extends over 12 amino acids. CDR3 region: CSARDLGSEAFF. DNA of the CDR3: TGCAGTGCTAGAGATCTTGGGAGCGAAGCTTTCTTT.

This clonotype was recorded many times. J is TRBJ2-7 and V is TRBV15, with D unclear. The CDR3 sequence is 13 residues long. Deletions cut 0 bases from V and 3 bases from J, with 6 bases between. The germline V gene has CDR1 LNHNV and CDR2 YYDKDF (reference sequence). The DNA for the CDR3 is TGTGCCACCAGCAGAGATGTCAGCTACGAGCAGTACTTC. Its translation: CATSRDVSYEQYF.

The sample holds many counts of this clonotype. The rearrangement uses TRBV12-3 or TRBV12-4 and TRBJ1-1; D is uncertain. The V end lost 10 bases, the J end lost 2 bases, and 14 bases lay between the germline ends. This CDR3 comprises 13 residues. CDR3 sequence (DNA): TGTGCCATCAAAAAGGGAGTAAACACTGAAGCTTTCTTT. Translation: CAIKKGVNTEAFF.

This chain connects TRBV19 to TRBJ1-1, with a weak D call TRBD1 (5 bases). V lost 10 bases and J 5 bases, leaving 20 bases between the germline ends. Germline assignment: CDR1 LNHDA and CDR2 SQIVND (reference sequence). The CDR3 runs 14 residues. CDR3 loop: CATNYQGRKTEAFF. The CDR3 DNA follows: TGTGCCACCAACTACCAGGGTAGGAAGACTGAAGCTTTCTTT.

This clonotype was recorded at least ten times. The chain joins TRBV5-1 to TRBJ2-5, with 8 bases fitting TRBD1. V was pared by 4 bases and J by 4 bases, with 6 bases of the junction left unmatched. Germline V lookup: CDR1 SGHRS, CDR2 YFSETQ. There are 14 residues in the CDR3. As DNA, the CDR3 is TGCGCCAGCAGCCTTGGACAGGGATTAGAGACCCAGTACTTC. It encodes CASSLGQGLETQYF.

The V gene is TRBV19, the J gene TRBJ1-5; possibly TRBD1 for D (6 bases). CDR1 is LNHDA, CDR2 SQIVND, per germline (reference sequence). Deletions cut 3 bases from V and 3 bases from J, with 15 bases between. CDR3 length: 16 residues. CDR3 nucleotide sequence: TGTGCCAGTAGTATCCGCCCAGGGGCCCCCAATCAGCCCCAGCATTTT. Amino acids: CASSIRPGAPNQPQHF.

This clonotype was seen at least ten times. The chain is built from TRBV28 and TRBJ1-6; no clear D gene. The CDR3 totals 15 residues. Trimming shortened V by 5 bases and J by 10 bases, and 18 bases separated the two germline ends. Germline CDR1 reads MDHEN; CDR2 reads SYDVKM. The DNA of the CDR3 is TGTGCCAGCAGTAAGGAACCGGGAGCAGGATCACCCCTCCACTTT. It is translated as CASSKEPGAGSPLHF.